A selection of T cell receptor beta chains follows, all from one sample in a study of shared clonotypes between healthy human individuals. Some clones are missing from TCRdb's copy, which holds only in-frame ones; the method was immunoSEQ multiplex PCR. The table includes about 490,000 clones, 79% detected once. Material: PBMCs. The receptors originated from a woman aged 40-49 years in good health. Some clones in this sample may be carry-over from other donors' samples. Both conserved end residues are part of each CDR3. The D gene is left open where the match is weak. Not all rows give a size; the values are once, few, many and, for expanded clones, a class.

V	J	size	length	D	CDR3	DNA
TRBV6-5	TRBJ2-2	NA	13	NA	CASSLPVTGELFF	TGTGCCAGCAGTTTACCCGTCACCGGGGAGCTGTTTTTT
TRBV5-1	TRBJ2-4	NA	14	NA	CASSPTVAKNIQYF	TGCGCCAGCAGCCCGACCGTAGCCAAAAACATTCAGTACTTC
TRBV28	TRBJ1-2	NA	15	NA	CASSPSGGTNYGYTF	TGTGCCAGCAGTCCGTCCGGGGGTACCAACTATGGCTACACCTTC
TRBV19	TRBJ2-2	NA	15	TRBD2	CASSILAGATGELFF	TGTGCCAGTAGTATACTAGCGGGAGCAACCGGGGAGCTGTTTTTT
TRBV29-1	TRBJ2-1	NA	11	NA	CSVARYNEQFF	TGCAGCGTGGCCCGATACAATGAGCAGTTCTTC
TRBV6-5	TRBJ1-5	NA	15	TRBD1	CASSTSSGTAHPQHF	TGTGCCAGCAGTACAAGTTCCGGGACAGCTCATCCCCAGCATTTT
TRBV10-3	TRBJ1-4	NA	14	NA	CAISERATNEKLFF	TGTGCCATCAGTGAAAGGGCAACTAATGAAAAACTGTTTTTT
TRBV18	TRBJ2-3	NA	14	NA	CASSPQTRVDTQYF	TGTGCCAGCTCACCACAAACCAGGGTAGATACGCAGTATTTT
TRBV29-1	TRBJ2-5	NA	13	TRBD1	CSVWGQGVETQYF	TGCAGCGTTTGGGGACAGGGCGTAGAGACCCAGTACTTC
TRBV28	TRBJ2-2	NA	15	TRBD2	CASTGLAGASGELFF	TGTGCCAGCACCGGGCTAGCGGGAGCGTCCGGGGAGCTGTTTTTT
TRBV28	TRBJ2-5	NA	13	TRBD2	CASRPSGQETQYF	TGTGCCAGCAGGCCTAGCGGCCAAGAGACCCAGTACTTC
TRBV29-1	TRBJ1-4	NA	11	NA	CSAQNNEKLFF	TGCAGCGCCCAGAATAATGAAAAACTGTTTTTT
TRBV19	TRBJ2-4	NA	11	NA	CASSFIDIQYF	TGTGCCAGTAGTTTTATCGACATTCAGTACTTC
TRBV19	TRBJ2-1	once	17	TRBD1	CASSARAGTGGNNEQFF	TGTGCCAGTAGTGCCCGGGCCGGGACAGGGGGTAACAATGAGCAGTTCTTC
TRBV9	TRBJ2-5	NA	17	TRBD2	CASSMGLAGGLQETQYF	TGTGCCAGCAGCATGGGACTAGCGGGAGGGCTACAAGAGACCCAGTACTTC
TRBV2	TRBJ1-5	few	16	NA	CASSTRGVRGNQPQHF	TGTGCCAGCAGTACAAGGGGGGTTAGGGGCAATCAGCCCCAGCATTTT
TRBV7-7	TRBJ2-7	many	14	NA	CASSLQPGSSEQYF	TGTGCCAGCAGCTTACAACCGGGGTCGAGCGAGCAGTACTTC
TRBV28	TRBJ2-2	many	13	NA	CASRTGNTGELFF	TGTGCCAGCAGGACAGGGAACACCGGGGAGCTGTTTTTT
TRBV27	TRBJ1-6	NA	13	NA	CASSRSSDSPLHF	TGTGCCAGCAGCCGATCATCCGATTCACCCCTCCACTTT
TRBV25-1	TRBJ1-2	NA	13	NA	CASSEYRSYGYTF	TGTGCCAGCAGTGAATATCGCTCCTATGGCTACACCTTC
TRBV6-6	TRBJ1-5	NA	16	NA	CASSDLRGLSNQPQHF	TGTGCCAGCAGTGACTTAAGGGGGTTAAGCAATCAGCCCCAGCATTTT
TRBV5-1	TRBJ2-5	NA	12	NA	CASSPFQETQYF	TGCGCCAGCAGCCCCTTCCAAGAGACCCAGTACTTC
TRBV6-1	TRBJ2-5	NA	14	TRBD2	CASNLAGGPETQYF	TGTGCCAGCAACCTAGCGGGAGGGCCAGAGACCCAGTACTTC
TRBV28	TRBJ2-6	NA	16	NA	CASTRDIYSGANVLTF	TGTGCCAGCACAAGGGACATTTACTCTGGGGCCAACGTCCTGACTTTC
TRBV19	TRBJ2-2	once	16	NA	CASSETTGRMTGELFF	TGTGCCAGTAGTGAGACCACAGGGAGAATGACCGGGGAGCTGTTTTTT
TRBV7-9	TRBJ2-7	once	15	TRBD2	CASSLVAGGFHEQYF	TGTGCCAGCAGCTTAGTAGCGGGAGGTTTCCACGAGCAGTACTTC
TRBV28	TRBJ1-2	NA	15	TRBD1	CASSLWLGGAGGYTF	TGTGCCAGCAGTTTATGGTTAGGGGGCGCAGGGGGCTACACCTTC
TRBV20-1	TRBJ2-7	NA	11	NA	CSASRGAEQYF	TGCAGTGCTAGTCGGGGGGCCGAGCAGTACTTC
TRBV11-2	TRBJ2-5	NA	17	TRBD2	CASSLAGLAGGLETQYF	TGTGCCAGCAGCTTAGCCGGACTAGCGGGAGGGTTAGAGACCCAGTACTTC
TRBV19	TRBJ2-7	few	13	TRBD2	CASTFSGGDEQYF	TGTGCCAGTACGTTCAGCGGGGGAGACGAGCAGTACTTC
TRBV5-6	TRBJ2-7	NA	14	NA	CASSLKQVTYEQYF	TGTGCCAGCAGCTTGAAGCAGGTGACCTACGAGCAGTACTTC
TRBV5-6	TRBJ2-2	NA	13	TRBD2	CASSFASGGELFF	TGTGCCAGCAGCTTCGCTAGCGGCGGGGAGCTGTTTTTT
TRBV29-1	TRBJ1-2	NA	17	TRBD1	CSVETWTGGATNYGYTF	TGCAGCGTGGAAACCTGGACAGGGGGAGCTACTAACTATGGCTACACCTTC
TRBV5-4	TRBJ2-4	NA	16	NA	CASSPLDGPAKNIQYF	TGTGCCAGCTCCCCCTTGGACGGCCCAGCCAAAAACATTCAGTACTTC
TRBV29-1	TRBJ1-1	once	11	NA	CSVRRGTEAFF	TGCAGCGTTCGCAGGGGTACCGAAGCTTTCTTT
TRBV9	TRBJ2-7	NA	15	TRBD2	CASSVGGLATYEQYF	TGTGCCAGCAGCGTAGGAGGACTAGCCACCTACGAGCAGTACTTC
TRBV4-3	TRBJ2-7	NA	16	NA	CASSQVPGGALYEQYF	TGCGCCAGCAGCCAAGTTCCCGGCGGAGCCCTCTACGAGCAGTACTTC
TRBV10-3	TRBJ1-2	NA	14	TRBD1	CAISAGQGGSGYTF	TGTGCCATCAGCGCGGGACAGGGTGGTTCTGGCTACACCTTC
TRBV30	TRBJ2-6	NA	14	NA	CAWSRDSGANVLTF	TGTGCCTGGAGTCGGGACTCAGGGGCCAACGTCCTGACTTTC
TRBV2	TRBJ2-1	NA	14	TRBD2	CASKAGGSYNEQFF	TGTGCCAGCAAGGCGGGAGGCTCCTACAATGAGCAGTTCTTC
TRBV23-1	TRBJ2-5	NA	16	NA	CASSQSKRNNQETQYF	TGCGCCAGCAGTCAATCGAAACGTAACAACCAAGAGACCCAGTACTTC
TRBV6-5	TRBJ2-7	NA	14	TRBD2	CAPEGLAGSYEQYF	TGTGCCCCTGAGGGGCTAGCGGGATCCTACGAGCAGTACTTC
TRBV2	TRBJ2-1	NA	14	TRBD2	CASSAASGWVKQFF	TGTGCCAGCAGTGCGGCTAGCGGGTGGGTTAAGCAGTTCTTC
TRBV25-1	TRBJ1-1	NA	17	TRBD1	CASSGVGQGRWDTEAFF	TGTGCCAGCAGTGGGGTCGGACAGGGGAGGTGGGACACTGAAGCTTTCTTT
TRBV27	TRBJ2-2	once	14	NA	CASSSVASNGELFF	TGTGCCAGCAGTTCCGTAGCTAGCAACGGGGAGCTGTTTTTT
TRBV11-2	TRBJ2-7	NA	16	TRBD2	CASSVTLAGGSGEQYF	TGTGCCAGCAGCGTAACGCTAGCGGGAGGGTCCGGGGAGCAGTACTTC
TRBV6-1	TRBJ2-7	NA	15	TRBD2	CASSVQAGVEVEQYF	TGTGCCAGCAGTGTCCAGGCGGGAGTGGAAGTCGAGCAGTACTTC